This T cell receptor beta chain is drawn from a study of blood T cells in healthy people across ages. There are a few counts of this clonotype. Its target is unknown. Broader study findings: Higher diversity and more naive CD4+ cells were features of long-lived donors, compared to aged donors.

There were healthy Caucasian individuals from Russia, aged about 6 to 95, serving as donors. Investigators took about 10 milliliters of peripheral blood from every donor. The second PCR ran roughly 6 to 12 cycles with a sample-barcoded 5' primer and J-beta primers. Each CDR3 protein gets one entry after TCRdb re-called the 5' RACE reads with MiXCR. The sample holds around 320,000 distinct CDR3 sequences, around 30% seen once. Sequences were obtained from blood. The TCR comes from an older woman in good health.

CDR3 nucleotide sequence: TGTGCCAGCAGCCCACCGGGACCTATATTAAAGAACACTGAAGCTTTCTTT. Translated, it gives CASSPPGPILKNTEAFF. The rearrangement joins TRBV3-1 to TRBJ1-1; D possibly corresponds to TRBD1 (5 bases). CDR1 is LGHDT and CDR2 is YNNKEL in the germline V gene (reference sequence). The CDR3 extends over 17 amino acids. V was shortened by 4 bases and J by 1 base, with 19 bases between the two germline ends. The variable domain in full, completed from reference TRBV3-1 and TRBJ1-1, reads DTAVSQTPKYLVTQMGNDKSIKCEQNLGHDTMYWYKQDSKKFLKIMFSYNNKELIINETVPNRFSPKSPDKAHLNLHINSLELGDSAVYFCASSPPGPILKNTEAFFGQGTRLTVV.